Below, 28 T cell receptor beta chains from the same sample are listed, as sequenced in a study of beta chain features in type 1 diabetes. The isolated RNA, all of it, was reverse transcribed, so expressed TCRB transcripts were what got sequenced. The assay was immunoSEQ multiplex PCR, and TCRdb's table has in-frame clones only and misses some. Of 850,000 to 900,000 clones listed, 15% to 20% are singletons. Sequencing used naive CD4+ T cells from blood. Receptor source: a woman in her late teens or twenties in good health.

The chain links TRBV9 to TRBJ2-1, with TRBD2 as a possible D gene (7 bases). The germline V gene encodes CDR1 SGDLS and CDR2 YYNGEE. The CDR3 spans 15 residues. Trimming stripped 3 bases from V and 2 bases from J, with 12 bases between. CDR3 nucleotide sequence: TGTGCCAGCAGCGCGGGGGCGGGAGCCTACAATGAGCAGTTCTTC. This encodes CASSAGAGAYNEQFF.

This clone has ten or more counts. This chain connects TRBV21-1 to TRBJ1-1. TRBV21-1 is assigned pseudogene status. This CDR3 has 16 amino acids. The CDR3 loop reads CASSKAQRPMNTEAFF. CDR3 in DNA: TGTGCCAGCAGCAAAGCGCAGCGGCCGATGAACACTGAAGCTTTCTTT.

The CDR3 DNA reads TGTGCCAGCAGCTTAGAAGTCCCCAGGGGAACAGATACGCAGTATTTT. Its protein product is CASSLEVPRGTDTQYF. V usage is TRBV7-8 and J usage is TRBJ2-3, with a tentative D call TRBD1 (6 bases). Trimming removed 1 base at V and 3 bases at J, with 14 bases between. Per germline, CDR1 SGHVS and CDR2 FQNEAQ. CDR3 size: 16 residues.

The sample holds a few counts of this clone. The sample contains more than one DNA sequence encoding this CDR3. V gene TRBV28 combines with J gene TRBJ2-7, with 11 nucleotides matching TRBD2. With V trimmed by 5 bases and J by 3 bases, 0 bases remained unmatched. The CDR3 has 13 amino acids. Per the germline V gene, CDR1 is MDHEN and CDR2 is SYDVKM. Here the CDR3 reads CASSTSGSYEQYF. The CDR3 DNA follows: TGTGCCAGCAGTACTAGCGGGAGCTACGAGCAGTACTTC.

This clone has a handful of counts. The chain couples TRBV21-1 to TRBJ2-7; TRBD2 is the table's D call, not checked against the DNA. TRBV21-1 is reported as a pseudogene. This CDR3 region has 16 residues. The CDR3 DNA sequence: TGTGCCAGCAGCAAAGTTGAAGGGAGGGCCTCCTACGAGCAGTACTTC. Its translation is CASSKVEGRASYEQYF.

The CDR3 bases are TGTGCCAGCAGCCAATCTAGATTACTGTACTTC. Its translation: CASSQSRLLYF. The gene calls are TRBV14 and TRBJ2-7; no clear D. The CDR3 extends over 11 amino acids. Germline V gives CDR1 SGHDN, CDR2 FVKESK. V shed 2 bases and J shed 12 bases, with 11 bases lying between them.

This clone was seen only a few times. The chain combines TRBV15 with TRBJ2-7, with D perhaps TRBD1 (5 bases). The CDR3 is 15 residues long. The germline gives CDR1 LNHNV, CDR2 YYDKDF (reference sequence). Trimming cost V 0 bases and J 0 bases, with 9 bases left between them. Here the CDR3 reads CATSRDRDSSYEQYF. Here the CDR3 DNA reads TGTGCCACCAGCAGAGACCGAGACAGCTCCTACGAGCAGTACTTC.

This clone came up a few times. The V and J genes are TRBV28 and TRBJ1-5; D is possibly TRBD1 (6 bases). The CDR3 runs 14 residues. The V end was cut by 7 bases, the J end by 4 bases, with 14 bases between. Germline CDR1 MDHEN, CDR2 SYDVKM. The CDR3 loop is CASMSGVGNQPQHF. The CDR3, as DNA: TGTGCCAGCATGTCAGGGGTGGGAAATCAGCCCCAGCATTTT. The whole variable domain, filled in from reference TRBV28 and TRBJ1-5, reads DVKVTQSSRYLVKRTGEKVFLECVQDMDHENMFWYRQDPGLGLRLIYFSYDVKMKEKGDIPEGYSVSREKKERFSLILESASTNQTSMYLCASMSGVGNQPQHFGDGTRLSIL.

This clone has a single count. V usage is TRBV18 and J usage is TRBJ2-5; 7 bases line up with TRBD1. From germline, CDR1 is KGHSH and CDR2 LQKENI. V was pared by 3 bases and J by 4 bases, with 5 bases of the junction left unmatched. This CDR3 spans 14 amino acids. The CDR3 spells CASSPIQGTETQYF. The CDR3 nucleotides read TGTGCCAGCTCACCGATACAGGGGACAGAGACCCAGTACTTC. Full variable domain (outside the CDR3, taken from reference TRBV18 and TRBJ2-5): NAGVMQNPRHLVRRRGQEARLRCSPMKGHSHVYWYRQLPEEGLKFMVYLQKENIIDESGMPKERFSAEFPKEGPSILRIQQVVRGDSAAYFCASSPIQGTETQYFGPGTRLLVL.

The genes are TRBV18 and TRBJ2-7; 8 positions match TRBD1. Germline CDR1 reads KGHSH; CDR2 reads LQKENI. The CDR3 consists of 13 residues. J gave up 6 bases and V 3 bases, and 4 bases lay outside the gene matches. CDR3 in DNA: TGTGCCAGCTCACCTCATGACAGGGGCGAGCAGTACTTC. Its protein is CASSPHDRGEQYF. Full variable domain (missing parts from reference TRBV18 and TRBJ2-7): NAGVMQNPRHLVRRRGQEARLRCSPMKGHSHVYWYRQLPEEGLKFMVYLQKENIIDESGMPKERFSAEFPKEGPSILRIQQVVRGDSAAYFCASSPHDRGEQYFGPGTRLTVT.

A note on this clone: The same CDR3 also results from other DNA sequences found in this sample. The chain joins TRBV5-1 to TRBJ2-5, with D perhaps assigned TRBD1 or TRBD2 (5 bases each). The CDR3 has 13 amino acids. The germline V and J ends were trimmed by 0 bases and 2 bases, with 5 bases remaining between them. The germline gives CDR1 SGHRS, CDR2 YFSETQ. The CDR3 DNA is TGCGCCAGCAGCTTGGGGGGGCAAGAGACCCAGTACTTC. Translation: CASSLGGQETQYF.

The chain combines TRBV6-4 with TRBJ2-1; 7 bases map to TRBD2. Germline values: CDR1 MRHNA, CDR2 SNTAGT. The length of the CDR3 is 19 residues. V lost 0 bases, J lost 5 bases, and 16 bases stayed unmatched. The DNA for the CDR3 is TGTGCCAGCAGTGACTCGATGGCGGCGGGAGCGTTCACGGACAATGAGCAGTTCTTC. It encodes CASSDSMAAGAFTDNEQFF.

CDR3 sequence (DNA): TGTGCCAGCGGTCCGGGACGGAGGAATCAGCCCCAGCATTTT. Its protein is CASGPGRRNQPQHF. V gene TRBV21-1 combines with J gene TRBJ1-5. TRBV21-1 constitutes a pseudogene. CDR3 length: 14 amino acids.

This clone turned up a few times. The chain employs TRBV14 and TRBJ1-2; perhaps TRBD1 as D (5 bases). The V gene lost 4 bases and the J gene lost 0 bases, with 12 bases spanning the gap. Germline-derived CDR1 and CDR2 are SGHDN and FVKESK. This CDR3 is 15 amino acids long. In nucleotides, the CDR3 is TGTGCCAGCAGCCGGGGGGTTCGCGCTAACTATGGCTACACCTTC. Residues: CASSRGVRANYGYTF.

This clone was recorded a few times. The chain joins TRBV6-6 to TRBJ2-1; maybe TRBD2 (6 bases). Germline V gene sequence: CDR1 MNHNY, CDR2 SVGAGI (reference sequence). The V end was cut by 5 bases, the J end by 4 bases, with 18 bases between. This CDR3 has 16 amino acids. For the CDR3, the DNA is TGTGCCAGCAGTCAACTAGCTCCCCGGGGGTACAATGAGCAGTTCTTC. Encoded protein: CASSQLAPRGYNEQFF.

The chain combines TRBV6-5 with TRBJ2-6; 8 nucleotides match TRBD1. Germline CDR1 reads MNHEY; CDR2 reads SVGAGI. The CDR3 consists of 14 residues. J lost 4 bases, V lost 6 bases, and 2 bases had no gene match. The CDR3 coding sequence is TGTGCCAGCAGGGACAGGGTAGGGGCCAACGTCCTGACTTTC. Encoded protein: CASRDRVGANVLTF.

The chain employs TRBV6-5 and TRBJ1-5; TRBD1 agrees at 8 bases. J gave up 6 bases and V 4 bases, and 5 bases lay outside the gene matches. Germline values: CDR1 MNHEY, CDR2 SVGAGI. The CDR3 covers 14 residues. The CDR3 loop is CASSLDRGGQPQHF. As DNA, the CDR3 is TGTGCCAGCAGTTTAGACAGGGGCGGTCAGCCCCAGCATTTT.

A few counts support this clone. The chain couples TRBV7-2 to TRBJ1-2; D is possibly TRBD1 (5 bases). Between the trimmed V and J ends, which lost 4 bases and 3 bases, there was a span of 12 bases. Germline V gene data show CDR1 as SGHTA and CDR2 as FQGNSA. The CDR3 sequence is 14 residues long. CDR3 DNA sequence: TGTGCCAGCAGCTCCCAGGGTTATGACTATGGCTACACCTTC. Protein product: CASSSQGYDYGYTF.

With respect to this clone: Other DNA variants within this sample encode the same CDR3. The chain links TRBV28 to TRBJ2-1; 11 bases match TRBD2. Per germline, CDR1 MDHEN and CDR2 SYDVKM. The CDR3 has 16 residues. The V and J ends lost 2 bases and 3 bases, in that order; junction bases with no gene match: 3. The CDR3 DNA is TGTGCCAGCAGTTTAACCGGACTAGCGGGCTACAATGAGCAGTTCTTC. Encoded protein: CASSLTGLAGYNEQFF.

The sample holds a few counts of this clone. The genes are TRBV7-6 and TRBJ2-3; no firm D call. The CDR3 totals 12 residues. The germline V and J ends were trimmed by 2 bases and 5 bases, with 5 bases remaining between them. The germline CDR1 and CDR2 sequences are SGHVS and FNYEAQ. This CDR3 is CASSLHRDTQYF. The CDR3 DNA reads TGTGCCAGCAGCTTACATAGAGATACGCAGTATTTT.

This clone was observed a handful of times. The chain carries TRBV6-5 and TRBJ2-5; D call uncertain. Trimming removed 2 bases from V and 2 bases from J, with 9 bases in between. CDR1 is MNHEY and CDR2 is SVGAGI in the germline V gene. This CDR3 is built from 14 residues. CDR3 sequence reads: CASSYLGLQETQYF. CDR3 DNA: TGTGCCAGCAGTTACCTCGGGTTACAAGAGACCCAGTACTTC.

The V gene is TRBV15, the J gene TRBJ1-2; 8 nucleotides align to TRBD1. The CDR3 has 14 residues. Germline V gene sequence: CDR1 LNHNV, CDR2 YYDKDF (reference sequence). With 5 bases clipped from V and 8 bases from J, the junction kept 10 bases outside the gene matches. CDR3 sequence (DNA): TGTGCCACCAGCGTCGGACAGGGCTCTAAGGGCTACACCTTC. Translation gives CATSVGQGSKGYTF.

In this sample, this clone turned up a few times. This chain connects TRBV7-3 to TRBJ2-5; TRBD2 matches at 12 bases. The CDR3 covers 15 residues. CDR1 SGHTA and CDR2 FQGTGA come from the germline V gene. J was trimmed by 4 bases and V by 1 base; bases with no gene match: 1. This CDR3 reads CASSLMGLAGETQYF. CDR3 nucleotide sequence: TGTGCCAGCAGCTTAATGGGACTAGCGGGAGAGACCCAGTACTTC.

This clone was seen once. As DNA, the CDR3 is TGCAGTGCTGGACGGGGTACGCAGTATTTT. This codes for CSAGRGTQYF. This chain connects TRBV20-1 to TRBJ2-3; possible D gene TRBD2, 5 bases. The V and J ends lost 5 bases and 8 bases respectively, with 8 bases between them. The V gene's germline CDR1 is DFQATT and CDR2 SNEGSKA (reference sequence). The CDR3 consists of 10 residues.

This chain connects TRBV6-1 to TRBJ1-2; TRBD1 is a possible D gene (6 bases). The CDR3 runs to 12 residues. V was trimmed by 7 bases and J by 5 bases, leaving 11 bases between them. CDR1 and CDR2 (germline): MNHNS, SASEGT. The CDR3 loop reads CASTGQKYGYTF. CDR3 nucleotide sequence: TGTGCCAGCACCGGACAGAAGTATGGCTACACCTTC.

The table lists this clone with a few counts. The J gene is TRBJ2-5, the V gene TRBV15; D is unresolved. The V end was cut by 3 bases, the J end by 3 bases, with 5 bases between. The V gene's germline CDR1 is LNHNV and CDR2 YYDKDF (reference sequence). CDR3 length equals 12 residues. DNA for the CDR3: TGTGCCACCAGCAGCCGGGAAGAGACCCAGTACTTC. The encoded protein is CATSSREETQYF.

This chain uses TRBV18 with TRBJ1-2; a weak D match, TRBD1 (5 bases). Germline V CDR1 and CDR2: KGHSH, LQKENI. The V end was cut by 4 bases, the J end by 7 bases, with 28 bases between. This CDR3 spans 18 amino acids. CDR3 amino acids: CASSLGPLKTDNHGGYTF. The CDR3 DNA is TGTGCCAGCTCACTTGGCCCCCTCAAGACAGACAATCACGGTGGCTACACCTTC. Variable domain in full (rest from reference TRBV18 and TRBJ1-2): NAGVMQNPRHLVRRRGQEARLRCSPMKGHSHVYWYRQLPEEGLKFMVYLQKENIIDESGMPKERFSAEFPKEGPSILRIQQVVRGDSAAYFCASSLGPLKTDNHGGYTFGSGTRLTVV.

The table lists this clone with a few counts. The J gene is TRBJ2-3, the V gene TRBV10-3; 11 bases agree with TRBD2. CDR1 is ENHRY, CDR2 SYGVKD, per germline. The CDR3 sequence is 14 residues long. The V segment lost 10 bases and the J segment 2 bases; nucleotides outside the gene matches: 5. In DNA, the CDR3 is TGTGCCACTCGACTAGCGGGAACCACAGATACGCAGTATTTT. It translates to CATRLAGTTDTQYF.